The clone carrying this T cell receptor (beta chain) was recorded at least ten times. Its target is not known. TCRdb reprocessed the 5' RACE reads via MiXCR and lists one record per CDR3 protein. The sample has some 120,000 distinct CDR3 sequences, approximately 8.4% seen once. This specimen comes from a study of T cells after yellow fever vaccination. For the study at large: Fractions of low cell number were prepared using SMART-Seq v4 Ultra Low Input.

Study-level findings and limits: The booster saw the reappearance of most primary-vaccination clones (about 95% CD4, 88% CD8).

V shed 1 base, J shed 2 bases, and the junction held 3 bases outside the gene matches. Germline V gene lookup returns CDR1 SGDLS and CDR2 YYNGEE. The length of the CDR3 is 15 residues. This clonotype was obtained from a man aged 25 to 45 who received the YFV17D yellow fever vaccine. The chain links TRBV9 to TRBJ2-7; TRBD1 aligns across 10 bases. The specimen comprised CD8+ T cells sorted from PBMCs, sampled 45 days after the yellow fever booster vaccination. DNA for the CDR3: TGTGCCAGCAGCGTATCCGGGACAGGGGCCTACGAGCAGTACTTC. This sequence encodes CASSVSGTGAYEQYF.